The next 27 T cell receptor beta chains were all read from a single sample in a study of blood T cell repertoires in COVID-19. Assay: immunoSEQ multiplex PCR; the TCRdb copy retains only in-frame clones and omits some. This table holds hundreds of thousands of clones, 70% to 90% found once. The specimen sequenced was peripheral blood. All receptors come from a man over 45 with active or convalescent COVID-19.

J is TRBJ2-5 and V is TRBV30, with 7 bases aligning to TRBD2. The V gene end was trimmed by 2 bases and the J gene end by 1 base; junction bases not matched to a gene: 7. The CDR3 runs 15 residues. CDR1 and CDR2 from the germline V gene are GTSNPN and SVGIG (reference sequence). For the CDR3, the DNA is TGTGCCTGGAGTACGTTGGGGGGGGTCCAAGAGACCCAGTACTTC. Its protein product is CAWSTLGGVQETQYF.

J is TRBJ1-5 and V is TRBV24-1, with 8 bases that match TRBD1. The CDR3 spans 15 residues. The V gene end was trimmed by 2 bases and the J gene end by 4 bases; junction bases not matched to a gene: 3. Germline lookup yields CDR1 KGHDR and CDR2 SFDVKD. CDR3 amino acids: CATSDSHRGNQPQHF. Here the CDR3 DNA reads TGTGCCACCAGTGATTCACACAGGGGGAATCAGCCCCAGCATTTT.

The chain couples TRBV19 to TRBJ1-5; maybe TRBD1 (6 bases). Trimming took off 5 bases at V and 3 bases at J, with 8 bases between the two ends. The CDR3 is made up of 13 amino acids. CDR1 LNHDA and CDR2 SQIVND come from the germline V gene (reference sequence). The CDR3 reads CASSYRDNQPQHF. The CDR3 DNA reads TGTGCCAGTAGTTACAGGGACAATCAGCCCCAGCATTTT.

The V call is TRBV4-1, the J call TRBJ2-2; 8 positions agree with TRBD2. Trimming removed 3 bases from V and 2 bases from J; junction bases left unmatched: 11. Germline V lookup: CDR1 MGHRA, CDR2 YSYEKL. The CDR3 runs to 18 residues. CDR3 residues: CASSHPRGGGVNTGELFF. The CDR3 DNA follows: TGCGCCAGCAGCCACCCCCGGGGGGGAGGCGTTAACACCGGGGAGCTGTTTTTT.

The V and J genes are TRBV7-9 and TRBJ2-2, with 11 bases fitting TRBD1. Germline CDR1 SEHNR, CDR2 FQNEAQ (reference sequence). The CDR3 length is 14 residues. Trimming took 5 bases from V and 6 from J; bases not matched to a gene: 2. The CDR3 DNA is TGTGCCAGCAGCGAGGGACAGGGGGCCGGGGAGCTGTTTTTT. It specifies CASSEGQGAGELFF. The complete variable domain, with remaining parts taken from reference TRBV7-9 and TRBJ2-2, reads DTGVSQNPRHKITKRGQNVTFRCDPISEHNRLYWYRQTLGQGPEFLTYFQNEAQLEKSRLLSDRFSAERPKGSFSTLEIQRTEQGDSAMYLCASSEGQGAGELFFGEGSRLTVL.

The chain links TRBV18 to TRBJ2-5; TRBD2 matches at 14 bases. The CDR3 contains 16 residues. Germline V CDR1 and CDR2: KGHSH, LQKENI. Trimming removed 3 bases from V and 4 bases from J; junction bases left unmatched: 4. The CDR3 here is CASSPPGLAGAETQYF. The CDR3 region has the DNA TGTGCCAGCTCACCTCCGGGACTAGCGGGAGCAGAGACCCAGTACTTC.

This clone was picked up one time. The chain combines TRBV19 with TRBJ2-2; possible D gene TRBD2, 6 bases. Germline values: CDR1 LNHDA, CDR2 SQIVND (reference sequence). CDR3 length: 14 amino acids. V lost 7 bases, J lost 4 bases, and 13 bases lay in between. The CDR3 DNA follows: TGTGCCAGTATCCCGGGGGTCAGCACCGGGGAGCTGTTTTTT. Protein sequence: CASIPGVSTGELFF.

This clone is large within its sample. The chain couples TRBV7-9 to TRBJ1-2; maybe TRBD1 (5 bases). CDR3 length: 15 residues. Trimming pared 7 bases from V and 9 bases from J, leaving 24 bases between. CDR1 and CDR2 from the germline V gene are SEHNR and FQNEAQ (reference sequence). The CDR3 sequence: CASILVWGSHGSYTF. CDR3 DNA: TGTGCCAGCATCCTCGTATGGGGCAGCCACGGAAGCTACACCTTC.

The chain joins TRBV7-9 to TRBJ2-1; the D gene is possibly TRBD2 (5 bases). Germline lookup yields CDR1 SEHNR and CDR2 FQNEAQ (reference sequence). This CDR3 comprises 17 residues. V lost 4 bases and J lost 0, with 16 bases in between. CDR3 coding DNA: TGTGCCAGCAGCTGGGCCGCTGGTGGGAGCTCCTACAATGAGCAGTTCTTC. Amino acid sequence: CASSWAAGGSSYNEQFF.

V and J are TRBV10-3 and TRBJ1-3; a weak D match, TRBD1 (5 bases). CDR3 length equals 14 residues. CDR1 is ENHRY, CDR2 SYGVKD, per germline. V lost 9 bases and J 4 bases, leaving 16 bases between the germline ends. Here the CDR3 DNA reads TGTGCCATGAGCGGGACGGAAGGAGGAAACACCATATATTTT. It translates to CAMSGTEGGNTIYF.

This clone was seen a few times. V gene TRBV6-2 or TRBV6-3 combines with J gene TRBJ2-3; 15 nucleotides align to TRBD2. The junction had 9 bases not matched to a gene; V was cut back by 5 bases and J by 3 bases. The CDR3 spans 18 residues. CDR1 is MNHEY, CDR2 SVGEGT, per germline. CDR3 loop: CASSPDWGTSGRTDTQYF. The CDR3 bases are TGTGCCAGCAGTCCGGATTGGGGGACTAGCGGGAGGACAGATACGCAGTATTTT.

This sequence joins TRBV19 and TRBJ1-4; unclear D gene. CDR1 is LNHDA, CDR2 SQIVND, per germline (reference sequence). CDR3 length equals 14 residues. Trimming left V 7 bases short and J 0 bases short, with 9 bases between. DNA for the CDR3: TGTGCCAGTACCAGATCTGCAACTAATGAAAAACTGTTTTTT. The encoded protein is CASTRSATNEKLFF.

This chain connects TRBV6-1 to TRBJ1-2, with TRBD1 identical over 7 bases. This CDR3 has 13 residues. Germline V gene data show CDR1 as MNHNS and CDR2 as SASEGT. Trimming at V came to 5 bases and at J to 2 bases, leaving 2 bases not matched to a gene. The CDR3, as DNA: TGTGCCAGCAGTACACAGGGGAACTATGGCTACACCTTC. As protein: CASSTQGNYGYTF.

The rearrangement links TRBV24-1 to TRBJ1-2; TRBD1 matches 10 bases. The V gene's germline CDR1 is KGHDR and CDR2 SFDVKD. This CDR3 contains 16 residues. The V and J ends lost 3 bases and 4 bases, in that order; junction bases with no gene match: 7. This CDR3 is CATSDPGQGDSYGYTF. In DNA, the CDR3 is TGTGCCACCAGTGATCCAGGACAGGGGGATTCCTATGGCTACACCTTC.

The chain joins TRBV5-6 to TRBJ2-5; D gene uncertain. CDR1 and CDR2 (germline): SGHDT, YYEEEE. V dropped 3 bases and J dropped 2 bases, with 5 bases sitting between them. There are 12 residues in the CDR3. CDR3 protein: CASSSPQETQYF. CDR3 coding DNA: TGTGCCAGCAGCTCCCCTCAAGAGACCCAGTACTTC.

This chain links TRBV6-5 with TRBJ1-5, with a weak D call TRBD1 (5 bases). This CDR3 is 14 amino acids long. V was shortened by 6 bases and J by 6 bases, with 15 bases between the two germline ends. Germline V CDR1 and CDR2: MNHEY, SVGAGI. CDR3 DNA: TGTGCCAGCAGGGAGGGGTTGGGGTTTCAGCCCCAGCATTTT. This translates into CASREGLGFQPQHF.

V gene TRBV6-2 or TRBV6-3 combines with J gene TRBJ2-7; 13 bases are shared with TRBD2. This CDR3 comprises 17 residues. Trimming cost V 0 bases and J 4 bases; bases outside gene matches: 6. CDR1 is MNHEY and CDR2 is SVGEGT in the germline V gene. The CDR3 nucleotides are TGTGCCAGCAGTTACTCGACTAGCGGGAGGTCGCCATACGAGCAGTACTTC. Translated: CASSYSTSGRSPYEQYF.

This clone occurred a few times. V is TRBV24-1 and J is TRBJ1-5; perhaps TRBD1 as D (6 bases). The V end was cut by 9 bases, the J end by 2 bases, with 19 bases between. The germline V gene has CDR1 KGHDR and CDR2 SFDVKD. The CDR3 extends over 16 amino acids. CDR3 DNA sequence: TGTGCCACCTCCGAGGCCCCGGACAGATGCAATCAGCCCCAGCATTTT. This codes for CATSEAPDRCNQPQHF.

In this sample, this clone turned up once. The CDR3 region has the DNA TGTGCCAGCAGCTCAACCACAGGGGCGGTCGGGGAGCTGTTTTTT. It specifies CASSSTTGAVGELFF. The gene calls are TRBV5-4 and TRBJ2-2; 7 nucleotides line up with TRBD1. Trimming at V came to 3 bases and at J to 7 bases, leaving 9 bases not matched to a gene. This CDR3 region has 15 residues. The germline CDR1 and CDR2 sequences are SGHNT and YYREEE (reference sequence).

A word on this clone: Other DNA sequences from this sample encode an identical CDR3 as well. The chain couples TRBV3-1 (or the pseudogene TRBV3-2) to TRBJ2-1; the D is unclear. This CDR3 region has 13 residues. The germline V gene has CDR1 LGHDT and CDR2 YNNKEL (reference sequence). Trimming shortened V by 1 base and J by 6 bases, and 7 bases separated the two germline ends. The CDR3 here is CASSQGRGNEQFF. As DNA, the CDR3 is TGTGCCAGCAGCCAAGGCCGAGGCAATGAGCAGTTCTTC.

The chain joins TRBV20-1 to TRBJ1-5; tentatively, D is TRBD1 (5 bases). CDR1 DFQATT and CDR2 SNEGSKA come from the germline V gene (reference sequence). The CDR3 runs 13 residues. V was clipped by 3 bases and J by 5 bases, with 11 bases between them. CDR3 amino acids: CSASRQGDQPQHF. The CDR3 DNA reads TGCAGTGCTAGTAGGCAGGGCGATCAGCCCCAGCATTTT.

The CDR3 is CASSGAGLVPQYF. CDR3 DNA sequence: TGCGCCAGCAGTGGGGCGGGACTAGTGCCGCAGTATTTT. The chain links TRBV10-1 to TRBJ2-3; TRBD2 agrees at 8 bases. The CDR3 length is 13 residues. Germline V gives CDR1 WNHNN, CDR2 SYGVQD (reference sequence). V dropped 4 bases and J dropped 10; count of bases not matched to a gene: 7.

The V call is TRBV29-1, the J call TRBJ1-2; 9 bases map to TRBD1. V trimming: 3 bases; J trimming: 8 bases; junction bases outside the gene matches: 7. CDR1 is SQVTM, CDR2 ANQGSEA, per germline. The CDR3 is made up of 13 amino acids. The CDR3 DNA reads TGCAGCGTTGATACAGGGGGCGCGTCCGGCTACACCTTC. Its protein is CSVDTGGASGYTF.

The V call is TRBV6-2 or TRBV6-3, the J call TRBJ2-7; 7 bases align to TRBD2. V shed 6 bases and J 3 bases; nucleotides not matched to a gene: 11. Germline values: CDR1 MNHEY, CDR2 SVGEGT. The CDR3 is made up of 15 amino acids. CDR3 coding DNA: TGTGCCAGCAGCGCCGCGGGACTACCCAACTACGAGCAGTACTTC. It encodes CASSAAGLPNYEQYF.

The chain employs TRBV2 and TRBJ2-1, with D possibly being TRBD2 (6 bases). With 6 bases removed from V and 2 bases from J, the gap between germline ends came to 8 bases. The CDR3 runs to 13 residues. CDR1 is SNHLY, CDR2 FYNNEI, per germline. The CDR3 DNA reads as TGTGCCAGCAGGCGGGAAACCTACAATGAGCAGTTCTTC. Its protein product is CASRRETYNEQFF.

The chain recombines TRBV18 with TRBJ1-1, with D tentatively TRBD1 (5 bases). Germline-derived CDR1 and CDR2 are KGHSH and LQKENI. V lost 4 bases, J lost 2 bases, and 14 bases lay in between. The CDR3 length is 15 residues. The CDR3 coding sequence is TGTGCCAGCTCACAGAACGGACACGTAAACACTGAAGCTTTCTTT. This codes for CASSQNGHVNTEAFF.

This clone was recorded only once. The CDR3 loop is CASSTRAGYEQYF. The DNA for the CDR3 is TGTGCCAGCAGTACCAGGGCCGGCTACGAGCAGTACTTC. The chain is built from TRBV28 and TRBJ2-7; possibly TRBD1 for D (5 bases). CDR3 length: 13 amino acids. The ends were cut back, 5 bases at V and 3 bases at J, with 11 bases in the middle. Germline V CDR1 and CDR2: MDHEN, SYDVKM.